A selection of T cell receptor beta chains follows, all from one sample in a study of technical replicates of blood from a few donors. Clones were read by immunoSEQ multiplex PCR, and TCRdb kept only the in-frame ones, dropping some. Among 55,000 to 80,000 clones listed, approximately 96% were seen once. Specimen: T cells isolated from PBMCs. These receptors came from a human donor in good health. Both conserved end residues are part of each CDR3. A D gene is named only where the DNA matches it firmly. Clone size is given for some rows only: seen once, a few or many times, or a class if the clone is expanded.

>TRBJ1-1|.|.|TRBV29-1
TGCAGCGTTGAGGAGTTTAGGCACTCACCCACTGAAGCTTTCTTT
CSVEEFRHSPTEAFF
>TRBJ2-7|TRBD1|.|TRBV18
TGTGCCAGCTCACTTAGGGCAGGGGGTACCTACGAGCAGTACTTC
CASSLRAGGTYEQYF
>TRBJ2-7|TRBD2|.|TRBV28
TGTGCCAGCAGTTGGACTAGCGGGAGGGCTTCCTACGAGCAGTACTTC
CASSWTSGRASYEQYF
>TRBJ2-7|.|.|TRBV20-1
TGCAGTGCTCTGACAGCCTACGAGCAGTACTTC
CSALTAYEQYF
>TRBJ2-7|.|.|TRBV27
TGTGCCAGCAGTTTATCAGGGAGGTTCTACGAGCAGTACTTC
CASSLSGRFYEQYF
>TRBJ2-1|TRBD1|.|TRBV19
TGTGCCAGTAGAGAGCAGGGGGTGACCTACAATGAGCAGTTCTTC
CASREQGVTYNEQFF
>TRBJ2-7|TRBD2|.|TRBV5-1
TGCGCCAGCAGCTTGGATACTAGCGGGAGGATCGAGCAGTACTTC
CASSLDTSGRIEQYF
>TRBJ2-2|.|once|TRBV5-4
TGTGCCAGCAGCTTGGATAGTTACACCGGGGAGCTGTTTTTT
CASSLDSYTGELFF
>TRBJ1-1|.|.|TRBV7-2
TGTGCCAGCAGCTTGACTCCGGCGACTGAAGCTTTCTTT
CASSLTPATEAFF
>TRBJ2-5|.|.|TRBV4-1
TGCGCCAGCAGCCAATTACAGAGAATGGAGACCCAGTACTTC
CASSQLQRMETQYF
>TRBJ2-1|.|.|TRBV7-6
TGTGCCAGCAGCTTAGGGAGCAGCTCCTACAATGAGCAGTTCTTC
CASSLGSSSYNEQFF
>TRBJ2-4|TRBD1|.|TRBV4-1
TGCGCCAGCAGCCATGGGCTGATTGGACAGGGTGTGCGCATTCAGTACTTC
CASSHGLIGQGVRIQYF
>TRBJ2-3|TRBD2|.|TRBV10-3
TGTGCCATCAGTGAGTCTACCGCGGGAGGCGCAGATACGCAGTATTTT
CAISESTAGGADTQYF
>TRBJ2-2|TRBD1|few|TRBV18
TGTGCCAGCTCACCAGCGGGACAGGGGGGCACCGGGGAGCTGTTTTTT
CASSPAGQGGTGELFF
>TRBJ2-5|TRBD1|.|TRBV5-1
TGCGCCAGCGGATCAGACAGGGGATATGAGACCCAGTACTTC
CASGSDRGYETQYF
>TRBJ1-6|.|once|TRBV4-1
TGCGCCAGCAGCCAAGTCCGGGATATTCGGGATTCACCCCTCCACTTT
CASSQVRDIRDSPLHF
>TRBJ2-3|TRBD1|.|TRBV19
TGTGCCAGTAGCCCTCAGGGGGGCACAGATACGCAGTATTTT
CASSPQGGTDTQYF
>TRBJ1-3|.|.|TRBV11-3
TGTGCCAGCAGCTCCGAGGGTGGCGGAAACACCATATATTTT
CASSSEGGGNTIYF
>TRBJ1-6|TRBD1|.|TRBV28
TGTGCCAGCAGTTTAGGGGGACAGGGATTGTCACCCCTCCACTTT
CASSLGGQGLSPLHF
>TRBJ1-1|.|.|TRBV27
TGTGCCAGCAGAAAGGAACTCGGAGCAGCTTTCTTT
CASRKELGAAFF
>TRBJ1-1|.|.|TRBV2
TGTGCCAGCCCCGCACTTAACACTGAAGCTTTCTTT
CASPALNTEAFF
>TRBJ2-3|TRBD2|.|TRBV6-6
TGTGCCAGCAGACAAAAGGGACTAGGGGGCACAGATACGCAGTATTTT
CASRQKGLGGTDTQYF